Shown below are 20 T cell receptor beta chains from a single sample sequenced in a study of cytomegalovirus exposure and HLA in healthy donors. Only in-frame clones appear in the TCRdb table, and some are missing; sequencing was by immunoSEQ multiplex PCR. The data contain about 67,000 clones, 85% to 95% of them seen just once; the ten biggest clones take up approximately 0.59%. The sample taken for sequencing was PBMCs. The receptors were sampled from a woman aged 18-29 years in good health and CMV-seronegative.

This clone has a single count. The genes are TRBV9 and TRBJ2-3; D unresolved. CDR1 is SGDLS and CDR2 is YYNGEE in the germline V gene. Trimming removed 4 bases from V and 2 bases from J, with 17 bases in between. This CDR3 has 16 residues. The CDR3 sequence: CASSSGSMEITDTQYF. In nucleotides, the CDR3 is TGTGCCAGCAGCTCCGGGTCGATGGAAATCACAGATACGCAGTATTTT.

The chain carries TRBV7-2 and TRBJ1-1; D unclear. V was shortened by 0 bases and J by 5 bases, with 7 bases between the two germline ends. The CDR3 spans 13 residues. Germline V gene data show CDR1 as SGHTA and CDR2 as FQGNSA. This chain's CDR3 is CASSLAFSTEAFF. The CDR3 bases are TGTGCCAGCAGCTTAGCTTTTTCTACTGAAGCTTTCTTT.

This chain joins TRBV19 and TRBJ2-3; weak D call: TRBD2 (6 bases). Germline values: CDR1 LNHDA, CDR2 SQIVND (reference sequence). The CDR3 runs 13 residues. V lost 5 bases and J 5 bases, leaving 11 bases between the germline ends. The DNA of the CDR3 is TGTGCCAGTAGTTCGCTAGCGAGAGATACGCAGTATTTT. Protein product: CASSSLARDTQYF.

The V and J genes are TRBV18 and TRBJ1-2; D unclear. V gave up 1 base and J gave up 1 base, with 7 bases separating them. The CDR3 runs 14 residues. CDR1 is KGHSH, CDR2 LQKENI, per germline. The CDR3 DNA reads TGTGCCAGCTCACCACGTGGACTTAACTATGGCTACACCTTC. Its protein is CASSPRGLNYGYTF.

The chain employs TRBV28 and TRBJ1-5; D is undetermined. V lost 8 bases, J lost 4 bases, and 21 bases lay in between. Germline CDR1 is MDHEN and CDR2 is SYDVKM. This CDR3 spans 16 amino acids. The CDR3 loop is CASSELDWETNQPQHF. DNA of the CDR3: TGTGCCAGCTCCGAATTGGACTGGGAAACAAATCAGCCCCAGCATTTT.

This clone came up once. The rearrangement joins TRBV5-1 to TRBJ1-1; 7 nucleotides align to TRBD1. The junction had 5 bases not matched to a gene; V was cut back by 4 bases and J by 2 bases. The CDR3 has 14 residues. Germline assignment: CDR1 SGHRS and CDR2 YFSETQ. CDR3: CASSGQGENTEAFF. CDR3 nucleotides: TGCGCCAGCAGCGGCCAGGGGGAAAACACTGAAGCTTTCTTT. Filled out from reference TRBV5-1 and TRBJ1-1, the complete variable domain reads KAGVTQTPRYLIKTRGQQVTLSCSPISGHRSVSWYQQTPGQGLQFLFEYFSETQRNKGNFPGRFSGRQFSNSRSEMNVSTLELGDSALYLCASSGQGENTEAFFGQGTRLTVV.

The chain employs TRBV5-4 and TRBJ1-1, with D unclear. This CDR3 has 15 residues. The ends were cut back, 4 bases at V and 5 bases at J, with 18 bases in the middle. CDR1 and CDR2 from the germline V gene are SGHNT and YYREEE (reference sequence). The DNA for the CDR3 is TGTGCCAGCAGCGAGCAGGTTGCGGGGTTGACTGAAGCTTTCTTT. It specifies CASSEQVAGLTEAFF.

This clone came up once. The chain is built from TRBV7-3 and TRBJ2-7; D remains ambiguous. Trimming took 4 bases from V and 0 from J, leaving 10 bases between them. The CDR3 is made up of 14 amino acids. The V gene's germline CDR1 is SGHTA and CDR2 FQGTGA. CDR3 DNA sequence: TGTGCCAGCAGCTCATCAGGTAGCTCCTACGAGCAGTACTTC. It yields the protein CASSSSGSSYEQYF.

The rearrangement joins TRBV2 to TRBJ2-5, with 15 nucleotides matching TRBD2. There are 16 residues in the CDR3. Unmatched junction bases numbered 6, after V lost 5 bases and J lost 5 bases. Germline CDR1 and CDR2: SNHLY and FYNNEI. CDR3 DNA sequence: TGTGCCAGCAGTCGGACTAGCGGGGGGGCCGGGGAGACCCAGTACTTC. Amino acid sequence: CASSRTSGGAGETQYF.

The J gene is TRBJ1-1, the V gene TRBV6-4; no definite D call. Trimming removed 0 bases from V and 6 bases from J, with 14 bases in between. The CDR3 consists of 15 residues. Germline CDR1 is MRHNA and CDR2 is SNTAGT. The CDR3 sequence is CASSDSTGGKPEAFF. The CDR3 coding sequence is TGTGCCAGCAGTGACTCCACCGGCGGTAAGCCTGAAGCTTTCTTT.

The chain uses TRBV6-5 and TRBJ2-2, with D maybe TRBD1 (6 bases). The CDR3 covers 13 residues. Per germline, CDR1 MNHEY and CDR2 SVGAGI. Between the trimmed V and J ends, which lost 6 bases and 8 bases, there was a span of 13 bases. CDR3 region: CASRMGAAGELFF. CDR3 nucleotides: TGTGCCAGCAGGATGGGGGCGGCGGGGGAGCTGTTTTTT.

This chain joins TRBV6-5 and TRBJ2-3, with a tentative D call TRBD2 (6 bases). The CDR3 contains 14 residues. The germline V gene encodes CDR1 MNHEY and CDR2 SVGAGI. V dropped 2 bases and J dropped 4 bases, with 10 bases sitting between them. The CDR3 region has the DNA TGTGCCAGCAGTTACATGGGGGGTGCAGATACGCAGTATTTT. This gives the protein CASSYMGGADTQYF.

The V call is TRBV5-4, the J call TRBJ2-4; D is uncertain. The CDR3 loop spans 13 amino acids. V lost 4 bases and J lost 9, with 14 bases in between. Looked up from germline, CDR1 is SGHNT and CDR2 is YYREEE (reference sequence). CDR3 sequence reads: CASSPPLCFIQYF. In DNA, the CDR3 is TGTGCCAGCAGCCCCCCCCTTTGTTTCATTCAGTACTTC.

This clone was seen just once. This chain connects TRBV29-1 to TRBJ1-2, with D hard to call. The CDR3 has 14 residues. Trimming took off 3 bases at V and 2 bases at J, with 13 bases between the two ends. Germline loops: CDR1 SQVTM, CDR2 ANQGSEA. In nucleotides, the CDR3 is TGCAGCGTTGACAACTCCGTCAAGAACTATGGCTACACCTTC. Residues: CSVDNSVKNYGYTF.

This clone has a single count. This chain links TRBV14 with TRBJ1-1; no clear D. The V end lost 3 bases, the J end lost 4 bases, and 15 bases lay between the germline ends. This CDR3 has 15 residues. Per germline, CDR1 SGHDN and CDR2 FVKESK. CDR3 coding DNA: TGTGCCAGCAGCCACGATGCAGGCAGATTCACTGAAGCTTTCTTT. Translated, it gives CASSHDAGRFTEAFF.

This chain joins TRBV15 and TRBJ2-5, with D possibly TRBD2 on 5 matching bases. Germline V gene lookup returns CDR1 LNHNV and CDR2 YYDKDF (reference sequence). The CDR3 spans 14 residues. V lost 6 bases and J 2 bases, leaving 13 bases between the germline ends. As DNA, the CDR3 is TGTGCCACCAGTACAACTAGAACGCAAGAGACCCAGTACTTC. Protein product: CATSTTRTQETQYF.

This chain connects TRBV5-4 to TRBJ2-5; 10 bases are shared with TRBD1. CDR1 is SGHNT, CDR2 YYREEE, per germline (reference sequence). This CDR3 region has 18 residues. V trimming: 3 bases; J trimming: 4 bases; junction bases outside the gene matches: 15. DNA for the CDR3: TGTGCCAGCAGCTCCGGCAGGGACAGGGGTCTTGGAGGAGAGACCCAGTACTTC. Amino acids: CASSSGRDRGLGGETQYF.

This sequence joins TRBV27 and TRBJ1-1; D is possibly TRBD1 (6 bases). Germline assignment: CDR1 MNHEY and CDR2 SMNVEV (reference sequence). The CDR3 sequence is 16 residues long. Trimming shortened V by 1 base and J by 0 bases, and 12 bases separated the two germline ends. The CDR3 region is CASSLYPGEVNTEAFF. The CDR3 coding sequence is TGTGCCAGCAGTTTATATCCAGGGGAAGTGAACACTGAAGCTTTCTTT.

The chain combines TRBV5-1 with TRBJ2-7; 7 positions agree with TRBD1. This CDR3 contains 15 residues. V lost 3 bases, J lost 5 bases, and 11 bases stayed unmatched. The germline V gene has CDR1 SGHRS and CDR2 YFSETQ. The CDR3 nucleotides read TGCGCCAGCAGCTACAGGGGCGGCATAACGGACGAGCAGTACTTC. This gives the protein CASSYRGGITDEQYF.

The V gene is TRBV30, the J gene TRBJ1-5, with 7 bases matching TRBD1. Unmatched junction bases numbered 5, after V lost 3 bases and J lost 0 bases. CDR3 size: 15 residues. CDR1 GTSNPN and CDR2 SVGIG come from the germline V gene (reference sequence). In DNA form, the CDR3 reads TGTGCCTGGAGGGCCGGGACAGCTAGCAATCAGCCCCAGCATTTT. Its translation is CAWRAGTASNQPQHF.